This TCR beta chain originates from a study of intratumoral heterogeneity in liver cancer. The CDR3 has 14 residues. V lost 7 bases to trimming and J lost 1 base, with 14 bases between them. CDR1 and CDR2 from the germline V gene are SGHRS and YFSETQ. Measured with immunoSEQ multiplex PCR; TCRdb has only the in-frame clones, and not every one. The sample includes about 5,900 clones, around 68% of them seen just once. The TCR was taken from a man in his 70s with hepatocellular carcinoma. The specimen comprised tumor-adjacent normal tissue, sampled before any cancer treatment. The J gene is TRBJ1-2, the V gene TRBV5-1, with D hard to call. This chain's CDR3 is CASSPRGDNYGYTF. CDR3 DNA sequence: TGCGCCAGCTCCCCACGCGGAGATAACTATGGCTACACCTTC.